This entry features one T cell receptor (beta chain) sequence. Its antigen is still unknown. The record has no base qualities; no much larger clone is one base away. The CDR3 regions of human TCRbeta chains were analyzed by immunosequencing. The study's processing was this. TCRs in the repertoires were matched against a reference library of SARS-CoV-2-specific TCRs that had been generated with the MIRA antigen-specificity platform. Breadth meant the fraction of unique TCRs that were SARS-CoV-2-associated, whereas depth meant the fraction of total T cells that were SARS-CoV-2-associated. Using the MIRA data, each spike-specific TCR was mapped to the spike region that the TCR reacts to and placed in a CD4 or CD8 class. Log10-transformed breadth and depth values were compared by one-way ANOVA with Sidak's multiple comparisons tests. Held by TCRdb, this immuneACCESS table contains in-frame sequences only and omits some clones. Under half of the omission traces to an unresolved V gene where checked; the cause of the rest is unknown. The D gene and trimming were derived from the DNA, and the V and J assignments and clone size from that table. A total of tens of thousands of clones appear in this sample, approximately 85% of them only once. The ten largest clones take up roughly 5.8% of the sample.

The entry originates in a study of T cell responses to AZD1222 COVID-19 vaccine (dated by TCRdb to about 2021). At the level of the whole study: Because spike-specific TCR depth and breadth did not differ between the two schedules, AZD1222 recipients who got a second dose at roughly 4 weeks were pooled with those who got a second dose at roughly 12 weeks. A total of approximately 240 trial participants underwent TCR sequencing, of whom more than 200 had received two doses of AZD1222 and around 25 had received two doses of the MenACWY control vaccine. Trial participants were enrolled by age into 18-55, 56-69 and 70-plus year subgroups, with approximately 160, 26 and 62 TCR-sequenced participants respectively.

Taken from cysteine to phenylalanine, the CDR3 has 15 residues. This entry keeps only the CDR3 DNA: 45 bases, framed from base 1. The V end loses 3 bases and the J end loses 3 bases, and a stretch of 11 bases separates them. The germline V gene gives CDR1 as MDHEN and CDR2 as SYDVKM. Broad study findings and their caveats: The 56-69-year group was small, and its depth increase did not reach significance, likely because of low power. Reportedly, almost half of the unique spike-specific TCRs recognized epitopes lying outside the regions that are mutated in the B.1.351 and B.1.1.7 variants. Participants were mostly white British, with more females than males. The authors suggested clonal diversity may have been underestimated. Because no day 14 peak-response samples were available, repertoires were characterized only after the peak T cell response. A significant rise in spike-specific TCR breadth and depth was observed after two AZD1222 doses relative to day 0 and relative to MenACWY recipients. The vaccine-associated CD4 TCRs covered the entire spike protein, and the dominant responses fell in regions 160-218 and 743-854. Conclusions about previously exposed vaccinees were limited because only six AZD1222 recipients were SARS-CoV-2 seropositive at baseline.

The time point label here, explained by the study, means: baseline before first vaccination. The vaccinee samples were drawn from two UK trials, COV001 and COV002, one of which was a single-blind randomized controlled phase 2/3 trial testing AZD1222 (ChAdOx1 nCoV-19) in healthy adults. For TCRbeta chain sequencing, PBMC samples from trial participants were taken at day 0 and at day 28 after the second dose. Here the chain combines TRBV28 and TRBJ1-4; a tentative D call is TRBD1 (6 bases match). The TCR originated in an adult in good health. This sample comprised peripheral blood, obtained on day 0 of AZD1222 vaccination. The DNA sequence is as follows: TGTGCCAGCAGTTTGGGGGGCCGGGCTAATGAAAAACTGTTTTTT. Translated, this is CASSLGGRANEKLFF. Here the CDR3 is joined to the reference TRBV28 and TRBJ1-4 genes, and the full variable domain is: DVKVTQSSRYLVKRTGEKVFLECVQDMDHENMFWYRQDPGLGLRLIYFSYDVKMKEKGDIPEGYSVSREKKERFSLILESASTNQTSMYLCASSLGGRANEKLFFGSGTQLSVL.